Shown below are 21 T cell receptor beta chains from a single sample sequenced in a study of blood T cell repertoires in COVID-19. This table comes from immunoSEQ multiplex PCR, and its TCRdb copy is limited to in-frame clones, with some not included. The profile shows roughly 57,000 clones, 65% to 80% of them singletons. Specimen: peripheral blood. The receptor source for this set is a man younger than 45 with COVID-19, enrolled during active disease.

The chain recombines TRBV4-3 with TRBJ2-3; D remains unclear. The V and J ends lost 0 bases and 6 bases respectively, with 7 bases between them. CDR3 size: 13 residues. In germline, CDR1 is LGHNA, CDR2 YSLEER. CDR3 DNA sequence: TGCGCCAGCAGCCAAGAGAACTGGGATACGCAGTATTTT. It translates to CASSQENWDTQYF.

The V call is TRBV19, the J call TRBJ2-2; 11 bases map to TRBD2. The J segment lost 5 bases and the V segment lost 3 bases, leaving 8 bases of the junction unmatched. This CDR3 has 17 amino acids. Germline-derived CDR1 and CDR2 are LNHDA and SQIVND (reference sequence). CDR3 sequence reads: CASSIELAGVGTGELFF. The CDR3 DNA reads TGTGCCAGTAGTATTGAACTAGCGGGAGTAGGAACCGGGGAGCTGTTTTTT.

V and J are TRBV6-8 and TRBJ2-7; TRBD1 aligns across 9 bases. From germline, CDR1 is MNHGY and CDR2 SAAAGT. The CDR3 spans 21 residues. Trimming took 3 bases from V and 4 from J; bases not matched to a gene: 25. CDR3 sequence reads: CASSYLPGQGHLLRLGYEQYF. In nucleotides, the CDR3 is TGTGCCAGCAGTTATCTCCCCGGACAGGGGCATTTGCTCCGTTTGGGATACGAGCAGTACTTC.

This rearrangement joins TRBV21-1 to TRBJ1-6; the D call of TRBD1 is as the table states it, not checked on the DNA. TRBV21-1 is described as a pseudogene. This CDR3 spans 14 amino acids. The CDR3 loop reads CASSKGSRDSPLHF. CDR3 in DNA: TGTGCCAGCAGCAAAGGGAGCAGGGATTCACCCCTCCACTTT.

V and J are TRBV5-1 and TRBJ2-7; tentatively, D is TRBD1 (5 bases). Trimming took off 0 bases at V and 2 bases at J, with 12 bases between the two ends. This CDR3 contains 15 residues. Per germline, CDR1 SGHRS and CDR2 YFSETQ. The CDR3 coding sequence is TGCGCCAGCAGCTTGGGATCCAGGGTAACCTACGAGCAGTACTTC. Amino acid sequence: CASSLGSRVTYEQYF.

The chain carries TRBV5-8 and TRBJ1-1; possible D gene TRBD1, 5 bases. There are 11 residues in the CDR3. CDR1 SGHTS and CDR2 YDEGEE come from the germline V gene. Trimming left V 4 bases short and J 8 bases short, with 9 bases between. CDR3 in DNA: TGTGCCAGCAGCGAACCAGGGGAAGCTTTCTTT. Encoded protein: CASSEPGEAFF.

The CDR3 loop reads CASSWTGGYNSPLHF. The CDR3 nucleotides read TGTGCCAGCAGCTGGACAGGGGGGTATAATTCACCCCTCCACTTT. The chain carries TRBV5-4 and TRBJ1-6; 10 bases agree with TRBD1. The CDR3 loop spans 15 amino acids. Germline V gene lookup returns CDR1 SGHNT and CDR2 YYREEE (reference sequence). Trimming at V came to 3 bases and at J to 4 bases, leaving 1 base not matched to a gene. Looking up the rest from reference TRBV5-4 and TRBJ1-6 gives the full variable domain: ETGVTQSPTHLIKTRGQQVTLRCSSQSGHNTVSWYQQALGQGPQFIFQYYREEENGRGNFPPRFSGLQFPNYSSELNVNALELDDSALYLCASSWTGGYNSPLHFGNGTRLTVT.

The chain combines TRBV15 with TRBJ1-2, with 9 bases identical to TRBD1. CDR1 and CDR2 from the germline V gene are LNHNV and YYDKDF (reference sequence). The CDR3 is made up of 13 amino acids. The V gene end was trimmed by 8 bases and the J gene end by 8 bases; junction bases not matched to a gene: 9. The CDR3 region is CATRTTGGEGYTF. The CDR3, as DNA: TGTGCCACCCGAACCACAGGGGGCGAGGGCTACACCTTC.

The chain uses TRBV6-2 or TRBV6-3 and TRBJ2-5; D is possibly TRBD2 (5 bases). Germline CDR1 MNHEY, CDR2 SVGEGT. The CDR3 is made up of 16 amino acids. Trimming took 0 bases from V and 4 from J, leaving 15 bases between them. The CDR3 coding sequence is TGTGCCAGCAGTTACTCGGCCGGGGTCGGTGGAGAGACCCAGTACTTC. It specifies CASSYSAGVGGETQYF.

This clone was detected only once. This chain joins TRBV30 and TRBJ1-4, with D perhaps TRBD1 (6 bases). CDR1 is GTSNPN and CDR2 is SVGIG in the germline V gene (reference sequence). This CDR3 is 15 amino acids long. V lost 2 bases and J 5 bases, leaving 15 bases between the germline ends. DNA for the CDR3: TGTGCCTGGAGTTCACACAGGGTGGGAAATGAAAAACTGTTTTTT. It encodes CAWSSHRVGNEKLFF. Full variable domain (missing parts from reference TRBV30 and TRBJ1-4): SQTIHQWPATLVQPVGSPLSLECTVEGTSNPNLYWYRQAAGRGLQLLFYSVGIGQISSEVPQNLSASRPQDRQFILSSKKLLLSDSGFYLCAWSSHRVGNEKLFFGSGTQLSVL.

The chain is built from TRBV6-1 and TRBJ2-1, with D possibly matching TRBD2 (7 bases). Deletions cut 4 bases from V and 4 bases from J, with 17 bases between. Germline lookup yields CDR1 MNHNS and CDR2 SASEGT. This CDR3 has 16 residues. CDR3 loop: CASSAPRGAPYNEQFF. CDR3 nucleotides: TGTGCCAGCAGTGCTCCCCGGGGGGCACCTTACAATGAGCAGTTCTTC.

V usage is TRBV27 and J usage is TRBJ1-6, with 9 bases aligning to TRBD1. This CDR3 contains 16 residues. CDR1 and CDR2 from the germline V gene are MNHEY and SMNVEV (reference sequence). V dropped 5 bases and J dropped 7; count of bases not matched to a gene: 9. CDR3 DNA sequence: TGTGCCAGCAGTCTCCGGACAGGGGTCCAAAATTCACCCCTCCACTTT. Its protein is CASSLRTGVQNSPLHF.

The rearrangement uses TRBV7-9 and TRBJ1-1; D perhaps matches TRBD1 (5 bases). The ends were cut back, 5 bases at V and 1 base at J, with 8 bases in the middle. This CDR3 contains 13 residues. Germline-derived CDR1 and CDR2 are SEHNR and FQNEAQ (reference sequence). The CDR3 DNA reads as TGTGCCAGCAGCCGGCAGGGGAACACTGAAGCTTTCTTT. As protein: CASSRQGNTEAFF.

The chain is built from TRBV7-9 and TRBJ2-3; D is undetermined. This CDR3 has 15 residues. Trimming shortened V by 2 bases and J by 5 bases, and 14 bases separated the two germline ends. The germline V gene has CDR1 SEHNR and CDR2 FQNEAQ (reference sequence). The CDR3, as DNA: TGTGCCAGCAGCTTAAGTACAGCCCCCCGAGATACGCAGTATTTT. Translation: CASSLSTAPRDTQYF.

For the CDR3, the DNA is TGTGCCAGCAGCTTAGGACACCCGTACAATGAGCAGTTCTTC. It yields the protein CASSLGHPYNEQFF. The J gene is TRBJ2-1, the V gene TRBV11-3; D ambiguous. V lost 1 base and J lost 4, with 8 bases in between. CDR1 is SGHNT and CDR2 is YENEEA in the germline V gene. This CDR3 region has 14 residues.

The rearrangement links TRBV4-1 to TRBJ1-1, with 10 nucleotides matching TRBD1. From germline, CDR1 is MGHRA and CDR2 YSYEKL. CDR3 length: 16 amino acids. Trimming took 4 bases from V and 0 from J; bases not matched to a gene: 5. For the CDR3, the DNA is TGCGCCAGCAGCCGAGGGACAGGGGACCTGAACACTGAAGCTTTCTTT. It translates to CASSRGTGDLNTEAFF.

This chain connects TRBV7-6 to TRBJ1-2; no clear D gene. The CDR3 has 15 amino acids. V was clipped by 0 bases and J by 0 bases, with 8 bases between them. Germline loops: CDR1 SGHVS, CDR2 FNYEAQ. CDR3 amino acids: CASSLAPGSNYGYTF. The CDR3, as DNA: TGTGCCAGCAGCTTAGCGCCGGGATCTAACTATGGCTACACCTTC.

The chain joins TRBV4-2 to TRBJ2-7, with 7 nucleotides matching TRBD1. Germline V CDR1 and CDR2: LGHNA, YNFKEQ. The CDR3 totals 14 residues. After removal of 4 bases from V and 1 base from J, the junction contained 4 bases not matched to a gene. The CDR3 DNA reads TGTGCCAGCAGCCGAGGACAGGAATCCTACGAGCAGTACTTC. It yields the protein CASSRGQESYEQYF.

The J gene is TRBJ1-2, the V gene TRBV6-1; 7 nucleotides align to TRBD1. After removal of 4 bases from V and 8 bases from J, the junction contained 7 bases not matched to a gene. CDR3 size: 13 residues. Germline CDR1 MNHNS, CDR2 SASEGT. The CDR3: CASSGDRVGGYTF. The DNA of the CDR3 is TGTGCCAGCAGTGGCGACAGGGTGGGAGGCTACACCTTC.

V is TRBV29-1 and J is TRBJ2-7; D may be TRBD1 (6 bases). With 6 bases removed from V and 2 bases from J, the gap between germline ends came to 23 bases. Germline CDR1 reads SQVTM; CDR2 reads ANQGSEA. This CDR3 region has 16 residues. DNA for the CDR3: TGCAGCGTGGTTACCGGGGCAGGGGATTTTGCCTACGAGCAGTACTTC. This sequence encodes CSVVTGAGDFAYEQYF.

V gene TRBV4-1 combines with J gene TRBJ1-2; weak D call: TRBD1 (5 bases). The CDR3 covers 15 residues. With 0 bases removed from V and 8 bases from J, the gap between germline ends came to 16 bases. Germline loops: CDR1 MGHRA, CDR2 YSYEKL. Here the CDR3 reads CASSQDGDGAIGYTF. As DNA, the CDR3 is TGCGCCAGCAGCCAAGATGGGGATGGGGCTATCGGCTACACCTTC.